This T cell receptor (beta chain) was retrieved from a study of blood T cell repertoires in COVID-19. Study background: The United States, Italy and Spain supplied acute and convalescent COVID-19 samples. T cells, B-cell-depleted T cells, or PBMCs provided the cDNA or gDNA that served as material.

The CDR3 sequence is 14 residues long. Germline loops: CDR1 MNHEY, CDR2 SVGAGI. The junction had 7 bases not matched to a gene; V was cut back by 6 bases and J by 10 bases. Authors' processing steps: Reference gene primer amplification in the assay estimated nucleated cell counts. The assay was immunoSEQ multiplex PCR, and TCRdb's table has in-frame clones only and misses some. V and J calls plus clone size are reproduced from that table; the DNA served to infer D and trimming. The profile shows about 160,000 clones, roughly 80% of them singletons. The source is a man between 65 and 85 years old with acute or convalescent COVID-19. Source material: peripheral blood. The rearrangement uses TRBV6-5 and TRBJ1-6; 9 positions agree with TRBD1. The CDR3 loop is CASRRQGDSSPLHF. CDR3 DNA: TGTGCCAGCAGAAGACAGGGGGATAGCTCACCCCTCCACTTT.